A single sample is the source of the 30 T cell receptor beta chains below, sequenced in a study of CD8+CD57+ T cells in acquired aplastic anemia. Genomic DNA provided the template from which TCR beta VDJ and CDR3 profiles were obtained. MiXCR, applied by TCRdb to the reads, yields one record per CDR3 protein. The table includes some 200,000 distinct CDR3 sequences, approximately 35% detected once. Sequenced sample: sorted CD4+, CD8+, or CD8+CD57+ T cells (not recorded which) from PBMCs. The receptor source for this set is a human donor in good health, serving as a control.

This clonotype has ten or more counts. V and J are TRBV2 and TRBJ1-2; 7 bases map to TRBD1. Germline V CDR1 and CDR2: SNHLY, FYNNEI. V shed 9 bases and J 8 bases; nucleotides not matched to a gene: 15. This CDR3 is 14 amino acids long. The CDR3 region has the DNA TGTGCCAGTTCGACCAACGGGGACAGCTCGGGCTACACCTTC. Translated, it gives CASSTNGDSSGYTF. Complete variable domain (other parts from reference TRBV2 and TRBJ1-2): EPEVTQTPSHQVTQMGQEVILRCVPISNHLYFYWYRQILGQKVEFLVSFYNNEISEKSEIFDDQFSVERPDGSNFTLKIRSTKLEDSAMYFCASSTNGDSSGYTFGSGTRLTVV.

Many counts were recorded for this clonotype. This chain joins TRBV7-6 and TRBJ2-2; 10 bases line up with TRBD2. The V gene end was trimmed by 5 bases and the J gene end by 5 bases; junction bases not matched to a gene: 11. Germline loops: CDR1 SGHVS, CDR2 FNYEAQ. The CDR3 totals 17 residues. CDR3 bases: TGTGCCAGCAGCGCATGGACTAGCGGAGAAGGGACCGGGGAGCTGTTTTTT. It is translated as CASSAWTSGEGTGELFF.

The table lists this clonotype with many counts. The rearrangement joins TRBV20-1 to TRBJ1-5, with TRBD1 identical over 9 bases. The CDR3 is 15 residues long. CDR1 is DFQATT, CDR2 SNEGSKA, per germline (reference sequence). V lost 6 bases to trimming and J lost 0 bases; unmatched junction nucleotides: 6. In DNA, the CDR3 is TGCAGTGCGAAAAGGACAGGGGATAGCAATCAGCCCCAGCATTTT. It encodes CSAKRTGDSNQPQHF.

This chain links TRBV30 with TRBJ1-4; possible D gene TRBD1, 5 bases. The CDR3 consists of 14 residues. Germline CDR1 GTSNPN, CDR2 SVGIG (reference sequence). V was cut by 1 base and J by 5 bases, with 11 bases left in between. This chain's CDR3 is CAWSAGRINEKLFF. CDR3 DNA sequence: TGTGCCTGGAGTGCGGGACGGATAAATGAAAAACTGTTTTTT.

In its sample, this clonotype was seen once. The CDR3 loop is CASTISQIGGKNIQYF. In nucleotides, the CDR3 is TGTGCCAGCACAATCTCTCAGATCGGAGGCAAAAACATTCAGTACTTC. The rearrangement links TRBV27 to TRBJ2-4; maybe TRBD2 (5 bases). Trimming left V 7 bases short and J 3 bases short, with 19 bases between. Looked up from germline, CDR1 is MNHEY and CDR2 is SMNVEV (reference sequence). The CDR3 consists of 16 residues.

The sample holds many counts of this clonotype. The V gene is TRBV2, the J gene TRBJ2-1; D might be TRBD2 (5 bases). From germline, CDR1 is SNHLY and CDR2 FYNNEI. This CDR3 spans 16 amino acids. V lost 3 bases, J lost 3 bases, and 15 bases lay in between. CDR3 sequence (DNA): TGTGCCAGCAGTGATCGTCCCAGCGGAGACTACAATGAGCAGTTCTTC. Its protein is CASSDRPSGDYNEQFF. Full variable domain (missing parts from reference TRBV2 and TRBJ2-1): EPEVTQTPSHQVTQMGQEVILRCVPISNHLYFYWYRQILGQKVEFLVSFYNNEISEKSEIFDDQFSVERPDGSNFTLKIRSTKLEDSAMYFCASSDRPSGDYNEQFFGPGTRLTVL.

The sample holds many counts of this clonotype. This chain links TRBV7-9 with TRBJ1-1; perhaps TRBD1 as D (5 bases). This CDR3 is 13 amino acids long. CDR1 and CDR2 from the germline V gene are SEHNR and FQNEAQ (reference sequence). The germline V and J ends were trimmed by 11 bases and 1 base, with 14 bases remaining between them. In DNA form, the CDR3 reads TGTGCCTCTGTATGGGGGACGAACACTGAAGCTTTCTTT. Its translation is CASVWGTNTEAFF.

This clonotype was observed a handful of times. The chain uses TRBV5-1 and TRBJ1-1; 7 positions agree with TRBD1. Germline assignment: CDR1 SGHRS and CDR2 YFSETQ. Unmatched junction bases numbered 8, after V lost 2 bases and J lost 4 bases. The CDR3 length is 15 residues. CDR3 in amino acids: CASSFYDRATTEAFF. The CDR3 DNA reads as TGCGCCAGCAGCTTTTACGACAGGGCGACCACTGAAGCTTTCTTT.

On this clonotype: A much more abundant neighbour one base away suggests this may be a read error. V usage is TRBV20-1 and J usage is TRBJ2-1; unclear D gene. Germline assignment: CDR1 DFQATT and CDR2 SNEGSKA (reference sequence). The CDR3 runs 14 residues. CDR3 sequence: CSARGGSSYNEQSF. The CDR3 DNA sequence: TGCAGTGCTAGAGGCGGCAGCTCCTACAATGAGCAGTCCTTC.

This clonotype came up many times. This chain connects TRBV2 to TRBJ2-1; D uncertain. Germline assignment: CDR1 SNHLY and CDR2 FYNNEI. This CDR3 has 11 residues. The ends were cut back, 7 bases at V and 4 bases at J, with 5 bases in the middle. CDR3 sequence reads: CASTIYNEQFF. The CDR3 coding sequence is TGTGCCAGCACCATTTACAATGAGCAGTTCTTC.

This clonotype appeared many times. The chain combines TRBV7-8 with TRBJ1-2, with 7 bases that match TRBD1. Germline-derived CDR1 and CDR2 are SGHVS and FQNEAQ. V gave up 3 bases and J gave up 2 bases; unmatched junction bases: 9. This CDR3 is 16 amino acids long. The CDR3 bases are TGTGCCAGCAGCTTCCCGCGGGACAGCCAAAACTATGGCTACACCTTC. This codes for CASSFPRDSQNYGYTF.

The gene calls are TRBV6-1 and TRBJ1-2; 8 positions agree with TRBD1. Looked up from germline, CDR1 is MNHNS and CDR2 is SASEGT. V shed 1 base and J 4 bases; nucleotides not matched to a gene: 2. The CDR3 is 14 residues long. The CDR3 loop is CASSEGQGTYGYTF. The CDR3 DNA reads TGTGCCAGCAGTGAAGGACAGGGGACCTATGGCTACACCTTC.

Points on this clonotype: Given a much more abundant clone one base away, this may be a read error. V is TRBV7-8 and J is TRBJ1-2; D unresolved. Trimming shortened V by 7 bases and J by 7 bases, and 19 bases separated the two germline ends. Germline assignment: CDR1 SGHVS and CDR2 FQNEAQ. The CDR3 sequence is 14 residues long. The DNA for the CDR3 is TGTGCCAGCAACCCAAACTCCTATTCATCTGGCTACACCTTC. As protein: CASNPNSYSSGYTF.

This clonotype occurred many times. This chain connects TRBV5-4 to TRBJ2-7; D ambiguous. The CDR3 runs 18 residues. Looked up from germline, CDR1 is SGHNT and CDR2 is YYREEE (reference sequence). Between the trimmed V and J ends, which lost 1 base and 4 bases, there was a span of 24 bases. The DNA for the CDR3 is TGTGCCAGCAGCTTGAGGTCCGGTACGCCGTATCTTTCGTACGAGCAGTACTTC. It encodes CASSLRSGTPYLSYEQYF.

For this clonotype: The DNA is omitted, as the CDR3 cannot be located on it reliably, and the CDR3 follows TCRdb's listing. The V and J genes are TRBV9 and TRBJ1-2; the D call of TRBD1 is as the table states it, not checked on the DNA. Per the germline V gene, CDR1 is SGDLS and CDR2 is YYNGEE. The CDR3 contains 17 residues when both ends are counted. The CDR3 reads CACSVEEQGIANYGYTF.

The genes are TRBV15 and TRBJ2-7; D remains unclear. This CDR3 region has 13 residues. The germline CDR1 and CDR2 sequences are LNHNV and YYDKDF (reference sequence). V shed 0 bases and J shed 0 bases, with 3 bases lying between them. CDR3 amino acids: CATSREPSYEQYF. CDR3 coding DNA: TGTGCCACCAGCAGAGAACCCTCCTACGAGCAGTACTTC.

V usage is TRBV20-1 and J usage is TRBJ1-5; 8 bases match TRBD1. The CDR3 is made up of 17 amino acids. J gave up 2 bases and V 1 base, and 10 bases lay outside the gene matches. The germline gives CDR1 DFQATT, CDR2 SNEGSKA (reference sequence). This CDR3 reads CSARVAGGRVGNQPQHF. The CDR3 DNA reads as TGCAGTGCTAGAGTGGCAGGGGGCAGGGTTGGCAATCAGCCCCAGCATTTT.

This clonotype was recorded only once. The conserved final phenylalanine or tryptophan is absent from the CDR3, which likely points to a read error. The limits of the CDR3 on the DNA are not certain, so only TCRdb's listed CDR3 is given. The chain recombines TRBV2 with TRBJ2-7. The CDR3 extends over 8 residues, inclusive of both ends. Per germline, CDR1 SNHLY and CDR2 FYNNEI. This CDR3 reads CASRPYTI.

This clonotype was observed a few times. CDR3 sequence reads: CAWSAARSGGYNEQFF. Written as DNA, the CDR3 is TGTGCCTGGAGTGCAGCCCGCAGCGGGGGATACAATGAGCAGTTCTTC. The rearrangement joins TRBV30 to TRBJ2-1; 8 nucleotides line up with TRBD2. CDR1 and CDR2 from the germline V gene are GTSNPN and SVGIG (reference sequence). The CDR3 loop spans 16 amino acids. Losses at the gene ends were 1 base for V and 4 bases for J; bases not matched to a gene: 9.

This clonotype was seen ten or more times. The V gene is TRBV29-1, the J gene TRBJ1-4; D is uncertain. Germline values: CDR1 SQVTM, CDR2 ANQGSEA. The CDR3 length is 13 residues. V lost 5 bases, J lost 11 bases, and 18 bases lay in between. The CDR3 DNA is TGCAGCGTTTCTCAGGTGGGCTCTGAGAAACTGTTTTTT. Translating gives CSVSQVGSEKLFF.

V usage is TRBV5-5 and J usage is TRBJ1-2; D might be TRBD1 (6 bases). The CDR3 runs 14 residues. Germline V gene data show CDR1 as SGHKS and CDR2 as YYEKEE (reference sequence). The germline V and J ends were trimmed by 0 bases and 13 bases, with 19 bases remaining between them. Here the CDR3 DNA reads TGTGCCAGCAGCTTGGACAGGGACTACATGTTCGGCACCTTC. Its translation is CASSLDRDYMFGTF.

This clonotype was picked up one time. The chain uses TRBV18 and TRBJ1-2; D remains unclear. The length of the CDR3 is 16 residues. V lost 2 bases, J lost 8 bases, and 21 bases lay in between. Looked up from germline, CDR1 is KGHSH and CDR2 is LQKENI. The CDR3 sequence: CASSPISGSDTKGYTF. The CDR3 DNA is TGTGCCAGCTCACCAATTTCCGGCAGCGACACCAAGGGCTACACCTTC.

As regards this clonotype: This may arise from a read error, as a much more abundant clone is one base away. The chain joins TRBV5-1 to TRBJ2-5, with 8 bases fitting TRBD1. The CDR3 sequence is 14 residues long. The junction had 5 bases not matched to a gene; V was cut back by 4 bases and J by 3 bases. Germline V gene data show CDR1 as SGHRS and CDR2 as YFSETQ. The CDR3 is CASSTGGVKETQYF. The CDR3 region has the DNA TGCGCCAGCAGCACAGGGGGTGTAAAAGAGACCCAGTACTTC.

This clonotype was seen at least ten times. The chain has TRBV13 and TRBJ2-3, with D possibly called TRBD1 or TRBD2 (6 bases each). With 4 bases removed from V and 3 bases from J, the gap between germline ends came to 11 bases. Germline V lookup: CDR1 PRHDT, CDR2 FYEKMQ (reference sequence). This CDR3 is 14 amino acids long. The CDR3 coding sequence is TGTGCCAGCAGCTCACTAGGGGGGACAGATACGCAGTATTTT. Residues: CASSSLGGTDTQYF.

This clonotype was counted only a few times. The chain recombines TRBV4-1 with TRBJ1-4, with a weak D call TRBD1 (6 bases). Germline-derived CDR1 and CDR2 are MGHRA and YSYEKL. The CDR3 contains 17 residues. V was pared by 3 bases and J by 0 bases, with 14 bases between. The CDR3 DNA reads as TGCGCCAGCAGCCAGGGACGGTCAGGGGCAACTAATGAAAAACTGTTTTTT. Encoded protein: CASSQGRSGATNEKLFF.

The chain employs TRBV20-1 and TRBJ1-1; a possible D gene is TRBD1 (6 bases). V dropped 3 bases and J dropped 5 bases, with 19 bases sitting between them. CDR3 length: 15 amino acids. The V gene's germline CDR1 is DFQATT and CDR2 SNEGSKA (reference sequence). CDR3 sequence (DNA): TGCAGTGCTAGGGGGCACAGGGAGACAGTGACTGAAGCTTTCTTT. This encodes CSARGHRETVTEAFF.

This clonotype was seen more than once but under ten times. The V call is TRBV11-2, the J call TRBJ2-1, with TRBD2 matching over 9 bases. This CDR3 has 17 residues. Germline V CDR1 and CDR2: SGHAT, FQNNGV. Trimming took 2 bases from V and 4 from J; bases not matched to a gene: 9. In DNA form, the CDR3 reads TGTGCCAGCAGCTTATGGGGACTAGCTAGTACTTACAATGAGCAGTTCTTC. Translated, it gives CASSLWGLASTYNEQFF.

This chain connects TRBV20-1 to TRBJ2-7; a possible D gene is TRBD1 (5 bases). The V and J ends lost 3 bases and 3 bases respectively, with 9 bases between them. CDR3 size: 12 residues. Per germline, CDR1 DFQATT and CDR2 SNEGSKA (reference sequence). CDR3 sequence reads: CSASDSFYEQYF. CDR3 coding DNA: TGCAGTGCTAGTGACAGTTTCTACGAGCAGTACTTC.

Points on this clonotype: A much bigger clone sits one base away, suggesting this may be a read error. The chain uses TRBV3-1 and TRBJ2-7; weak D call: TRBD2 (6 bases). CDR1 and CDR2 from the germline V gene are LGHDT and YNNKEL (reference sequence). The CDR3 has 12 residues. CDR3 loop: CASSPSGREQHF. The CDR3 DNA is TGTGCCAGCAGCCCCTCCGGACGGGAGCAGCACTTC.

This clonotype was picked up a small number of times. The rearrangement uses TRBV4-1 and TRBJ1-3; D is unclear. V was cut by 1 base and J by 0 bases, with 16 bases left in between. Looked up from germline, CDR1 is MGHRA and CDR2 is YSYEKL. This CDR3 spans 18 amino acids. The CDR3 DNA is TGCGCCAGCAGCCAAGGAGCAGCCGGGATTCGCTCTGGAAACACCATATATTTT. Translating it yields CASSQGAAGIRSGNTIYF.